This T cell receptor beta chain is from a study of spatial heterogeneity in lung cancer. Study summary: The study consistently detected more beta-chain than alpha-chain sequences. TCR and UMI combinations that were unique each appeared, on average, more than ten times in raw reads. Study-wide points: Counts that tracked tumor mutation counts were those of expanded intratumoral alpha and beta TCRs.

The study tagged each TCR cDNA molecule with a unique molecular identifier. TCRdb itself ran the 5' RACE reads through MiXCR, one entry per CDR3 protein. The data contain 2,800 or so distinct CDR3 sequences, about 53% of them seen just once; the ten biggest clones take up about three fifths. Regarding time point: sample taken at primary tumor resection. V dropped 4 bases and J dropped 0 bases, with 5 bases sitting between them. CDR1 MDHEN and CDR2 SYDVKM come from the germline V gene. The CDR3 runs 13 residues. As to this clonotype: Its antigen remains unidentified.

Material: lung tumor tissue, obtained at surgery. The receptor was derived from a male donor with early-stage non-small cell lung cancer. The chain recombines TRBV28 with TRBJ2-3; D ambiguous. The CDR3 loop reads CASSSTSTDTQYF. The CDR3 nucleotides read TGTGCCAGCAGTTCGACTAGCACAGATACGCAGTATTTT.